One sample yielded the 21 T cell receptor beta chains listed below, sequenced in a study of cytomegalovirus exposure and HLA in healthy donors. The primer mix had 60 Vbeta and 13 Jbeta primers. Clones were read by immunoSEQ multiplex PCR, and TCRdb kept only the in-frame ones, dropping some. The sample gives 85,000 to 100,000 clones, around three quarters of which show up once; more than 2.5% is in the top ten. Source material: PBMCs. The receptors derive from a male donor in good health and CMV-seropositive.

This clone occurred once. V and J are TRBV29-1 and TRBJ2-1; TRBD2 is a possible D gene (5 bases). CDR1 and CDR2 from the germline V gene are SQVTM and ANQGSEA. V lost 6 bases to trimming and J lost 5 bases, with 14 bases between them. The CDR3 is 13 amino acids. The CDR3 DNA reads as TGCAGCGTACCCCTCCCCGGGAACAATGAGCAGTTCTTC. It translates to CSVPLPGNNEQFF.

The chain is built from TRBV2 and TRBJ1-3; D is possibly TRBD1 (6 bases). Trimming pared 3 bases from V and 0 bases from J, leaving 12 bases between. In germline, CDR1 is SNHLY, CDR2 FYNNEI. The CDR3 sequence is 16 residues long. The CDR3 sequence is CASSEDSLFSGNTIYF. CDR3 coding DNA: TGTGCCAGCAGTGAGGACAGCCTTTTCTCTGGAAACACCATATATTTT.

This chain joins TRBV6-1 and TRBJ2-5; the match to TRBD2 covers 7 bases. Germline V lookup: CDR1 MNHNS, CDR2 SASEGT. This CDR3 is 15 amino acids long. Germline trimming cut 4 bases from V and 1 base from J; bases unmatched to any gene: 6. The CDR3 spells CASSGTRIIQETQYF. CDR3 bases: TGTGCCAGCAGTGGGACTAGAATCATCCAAGAGACCCAGTACTTC.

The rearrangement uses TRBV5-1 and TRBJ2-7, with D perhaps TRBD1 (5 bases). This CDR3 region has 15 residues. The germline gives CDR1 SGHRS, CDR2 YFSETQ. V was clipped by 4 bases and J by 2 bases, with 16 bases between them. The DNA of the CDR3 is TGCGCCAGCAGCCCCCTCGGCAGGGTAACCTACGAGCAGTACTTC. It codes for CASSPLGRVTYEQYF. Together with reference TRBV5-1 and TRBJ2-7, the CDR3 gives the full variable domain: KAGVTQTPRYLIKTRGQQVTLSCSPISGHRSVSWYQQTPGQGLQFLFEYFSETQRNKGNFPGRFSGRQFSNSRSEMNVSTLELGDSALYLCASSPLGRVTYEQYFGPGTRLTVT.

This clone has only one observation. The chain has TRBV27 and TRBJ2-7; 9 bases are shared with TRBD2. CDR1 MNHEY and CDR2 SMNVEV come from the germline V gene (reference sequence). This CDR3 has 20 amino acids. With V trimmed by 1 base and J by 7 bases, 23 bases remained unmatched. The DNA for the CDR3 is TGTGCCAGCAGTTTATGGGGCGGGGGGCTAGCGGGGCTCCGTACGACAGAGCAGTACTTC. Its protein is CASSLWGGGLAGLRTTEQYF.

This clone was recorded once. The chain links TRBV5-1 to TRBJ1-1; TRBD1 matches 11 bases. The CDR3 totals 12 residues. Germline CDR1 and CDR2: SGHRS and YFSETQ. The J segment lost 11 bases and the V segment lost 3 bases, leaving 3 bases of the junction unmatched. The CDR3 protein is CASSWDRGGAFF. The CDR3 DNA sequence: TGCGCCAGCAGCTGGGACAGGGGGGGCGCTTTCTTT. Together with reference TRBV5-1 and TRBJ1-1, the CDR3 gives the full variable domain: KAGVTQTPRYLIKTRGQQVTLSCSPISGHRSVSWYQQTPGQGLQFLFEYFSETQRNKGNFPGRFSGRQFSNSRSEMNVSTLELGDSALYLCASSWDRGGAFFGQGTRLTVV.

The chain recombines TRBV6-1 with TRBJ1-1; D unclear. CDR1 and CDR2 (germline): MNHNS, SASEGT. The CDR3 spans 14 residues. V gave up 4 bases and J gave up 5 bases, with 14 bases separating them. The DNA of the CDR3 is TGTGCCAGCAGTGCTGACCACAGTCTAACTGAAGCTTTCTTT. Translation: CASSADHSLTEAFF.

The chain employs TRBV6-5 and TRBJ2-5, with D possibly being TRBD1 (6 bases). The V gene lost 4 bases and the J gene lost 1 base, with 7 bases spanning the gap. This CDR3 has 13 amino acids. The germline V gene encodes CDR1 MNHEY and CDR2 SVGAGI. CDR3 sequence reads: CASSWDTQETQYF. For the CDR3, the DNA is TGTGCCAGCAGTTGGGACACCCAAGAGACCCAGTACTTC.

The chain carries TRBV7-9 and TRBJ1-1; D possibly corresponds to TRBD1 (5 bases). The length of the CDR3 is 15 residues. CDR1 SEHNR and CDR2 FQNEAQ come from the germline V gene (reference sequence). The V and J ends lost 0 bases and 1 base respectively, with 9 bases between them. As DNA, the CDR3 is TGTGCCAGCAGCTTAGCTTGGGGGGGGAACACTGAAGCTTTCTTT. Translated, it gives CASSLAWGGNTEAFF. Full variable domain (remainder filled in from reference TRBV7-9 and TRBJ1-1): DTGVSQNPRHKITKRGQNVTFRCDPISEHNRLYWYRQTLGQGPEFLTYFQNEAQLEKSRLLSDRFSAERPKGSFSTLEIQRTEQGDSAMYLCASSLAWGGNTEAFFGQGTRLTVV.

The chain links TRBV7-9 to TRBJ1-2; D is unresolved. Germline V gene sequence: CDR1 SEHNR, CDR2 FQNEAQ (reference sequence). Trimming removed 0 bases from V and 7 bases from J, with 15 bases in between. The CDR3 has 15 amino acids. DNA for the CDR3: TGTGCCAGCAGCTTAGCATTGGGAGGGAGTGGTGGCTACACCTTC. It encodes CASSLALGGSGGYTF.

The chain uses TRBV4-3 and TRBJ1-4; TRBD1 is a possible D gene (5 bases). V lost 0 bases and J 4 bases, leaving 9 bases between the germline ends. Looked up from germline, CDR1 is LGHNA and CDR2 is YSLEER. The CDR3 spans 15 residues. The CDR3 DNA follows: TGCGCCAGCAGCCAAGATGCGGGGCATAATGAAAAACTGTTTTTT. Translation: CASSQDAGHNEKLFF.

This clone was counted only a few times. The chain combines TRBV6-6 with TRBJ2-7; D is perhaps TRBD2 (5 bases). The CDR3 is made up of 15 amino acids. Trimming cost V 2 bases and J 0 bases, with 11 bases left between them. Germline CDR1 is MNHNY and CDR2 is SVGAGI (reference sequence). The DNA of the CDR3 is TGTGCCAGCAGTTACGACCCGGGGAACTCCTACGAGCAGTACTTC. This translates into CASSYDPGNSYEQYF.

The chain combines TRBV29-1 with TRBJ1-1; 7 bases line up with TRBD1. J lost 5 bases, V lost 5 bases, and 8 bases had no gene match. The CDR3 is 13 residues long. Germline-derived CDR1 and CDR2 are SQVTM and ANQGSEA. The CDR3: CSVSQGGGTEAFF. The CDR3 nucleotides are TGCAGCGTTTCTCAGGGGGGTGGGACTGAAGCTTTCTTT. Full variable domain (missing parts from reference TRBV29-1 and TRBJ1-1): SAVISQKPSRDICQRGTSLTIQCQVDSQVTMMFWYRQQPGQSLTLIATANQGSEATYESGFVIDKFPISRPNLTFSTLTVSNMSPEDSSIYLCSVSQGGGTEAFFGQGTRLTVV.

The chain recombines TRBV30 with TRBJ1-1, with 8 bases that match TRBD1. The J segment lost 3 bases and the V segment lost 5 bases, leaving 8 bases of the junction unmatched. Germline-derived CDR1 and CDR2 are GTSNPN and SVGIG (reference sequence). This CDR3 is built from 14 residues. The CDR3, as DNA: TGTGCCTGGGGCCGCGACAGGGGATACACTGAAGCTTTCTTT. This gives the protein CAWGRDRGYTEAFF.

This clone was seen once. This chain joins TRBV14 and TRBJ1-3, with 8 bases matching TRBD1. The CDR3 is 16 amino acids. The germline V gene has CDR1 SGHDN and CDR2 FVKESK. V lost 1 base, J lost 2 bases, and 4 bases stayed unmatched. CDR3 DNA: TGTGCCAGCAGCCAAGCAGGGGGCACTCCTGGAAACACCATATATTTT. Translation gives CASSQAGGTPGNTIYF.

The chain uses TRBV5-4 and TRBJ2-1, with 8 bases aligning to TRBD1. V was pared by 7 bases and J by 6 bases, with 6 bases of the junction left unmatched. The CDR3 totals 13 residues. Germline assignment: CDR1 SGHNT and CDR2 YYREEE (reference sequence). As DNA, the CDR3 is TGTGCCAGCTTGGACAGGGTAGGCAATGAGCAGTTCTTC. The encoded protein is CASLDRVGNEQFF.

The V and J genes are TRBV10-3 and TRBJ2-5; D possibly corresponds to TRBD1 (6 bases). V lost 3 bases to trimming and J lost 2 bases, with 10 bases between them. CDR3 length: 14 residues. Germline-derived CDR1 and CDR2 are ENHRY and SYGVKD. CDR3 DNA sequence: TGTGCCATCAGTGAAGGACAGCGACAAGAGACCCAGTACTTC. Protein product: CAISEGQRQETQYF.

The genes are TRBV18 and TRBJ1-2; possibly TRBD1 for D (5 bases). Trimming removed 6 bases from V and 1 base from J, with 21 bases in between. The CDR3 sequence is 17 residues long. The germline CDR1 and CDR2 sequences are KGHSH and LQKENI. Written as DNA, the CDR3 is TGTGCCAGCTCGGCCCGGGACTTACCTCCACTTAACTATGGCTACACCTTC. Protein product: CASSARDLPPLNYGYTF.

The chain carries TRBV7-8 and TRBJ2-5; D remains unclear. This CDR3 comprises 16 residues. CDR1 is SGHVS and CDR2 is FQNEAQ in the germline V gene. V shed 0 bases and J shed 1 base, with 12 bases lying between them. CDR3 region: CASSLARYLLQETQYF. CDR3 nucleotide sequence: TGTGCCAGCAGCTTAGCGCGTTACCTCCTCCAAGAGACCCAGTACTTC.

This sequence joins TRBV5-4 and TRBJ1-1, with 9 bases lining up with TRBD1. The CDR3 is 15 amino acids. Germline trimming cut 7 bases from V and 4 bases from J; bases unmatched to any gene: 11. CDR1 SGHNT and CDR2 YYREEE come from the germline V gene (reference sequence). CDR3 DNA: TGTGCCAGCTTGTTTTCCGGGACAGGGTCCACTGAAGCTTTCTTT. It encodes CASLFSGTGSTEAFF.

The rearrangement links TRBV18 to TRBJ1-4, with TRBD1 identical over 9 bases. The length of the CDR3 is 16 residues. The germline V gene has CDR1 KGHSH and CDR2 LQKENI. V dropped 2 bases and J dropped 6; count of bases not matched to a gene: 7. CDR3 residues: CASSPGTGLGDEKLFF. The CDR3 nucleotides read TGTGCCAGCTCACCAGGGACAGGGCTCGGAGATGAAAAACTGTTTTTT.